This TCR beta chain came from a study of control samples from healthy donors and cancer patients. Assay used: immunoSEQ multiplex PCR; TCRdb lists only in-frame clones, some missing. The table lists 170,000 or so clones, 80% to 95% of them singletons, with more than 1.2% in the top ten. The sequencing input was blood. The receptor comes from a man in his late teens or twenties in good health.

CDR3 bases: TGTGCCAGCAGCGTGGGAGGGATTGAGCAGTACTTC. Its protein product is CASSVGGIEQYF. J is TRBJ2-7 and V is TRBV5-4; 7 bases fit TRBD2. V shed 4 bases and J 7 bases; nucleotides not matched to a gene: 5. The CDR3 contains 12 residues. From germline, CDR1 is SGHNT and CDR2 YYREEE (reference sequence). Full variable domain (missing parts from reference TRBV5-4 and TRBJ2-7): ETGVTQSPTHLIKTRGQQVTLRCSSQSGHNTVSWYQQALGQGPQFIFQYYREEENGRGNFPPRFSGLQFPNYSSELNVNALELDDSALYLCASSVGGIEQYFGPGTRLTVT.